This record concerns one TCR beta chain sequence. These data belong to a study of control samples from healthy donors and cancer patients. Trimming left V 2 bases short and J 8 bases short, with 13 bases between. Germline lookup yields CDR1 SGHNT and CDR2 YYREEE (reference sequence). CDR3 size: 13 residues. Assay used: immunoSEQ multiplex PCR; TCRdb lists only in-frame clones, some missing. The data contain about 170,000 clones, 93% of them singletons. The receptor was derived from an older woman in good health. V gene TRBV5-4 combines with J gene TRBJ1-2, with D possibly matching TRBD1 (6 bases). The sequenced sample was blood. The CDR3 coding sequence is TGTGCCAGCAGCTTTACGTACCAGGGGGGCTACACCTTC. Protein: CASSFTYQGGYTF.